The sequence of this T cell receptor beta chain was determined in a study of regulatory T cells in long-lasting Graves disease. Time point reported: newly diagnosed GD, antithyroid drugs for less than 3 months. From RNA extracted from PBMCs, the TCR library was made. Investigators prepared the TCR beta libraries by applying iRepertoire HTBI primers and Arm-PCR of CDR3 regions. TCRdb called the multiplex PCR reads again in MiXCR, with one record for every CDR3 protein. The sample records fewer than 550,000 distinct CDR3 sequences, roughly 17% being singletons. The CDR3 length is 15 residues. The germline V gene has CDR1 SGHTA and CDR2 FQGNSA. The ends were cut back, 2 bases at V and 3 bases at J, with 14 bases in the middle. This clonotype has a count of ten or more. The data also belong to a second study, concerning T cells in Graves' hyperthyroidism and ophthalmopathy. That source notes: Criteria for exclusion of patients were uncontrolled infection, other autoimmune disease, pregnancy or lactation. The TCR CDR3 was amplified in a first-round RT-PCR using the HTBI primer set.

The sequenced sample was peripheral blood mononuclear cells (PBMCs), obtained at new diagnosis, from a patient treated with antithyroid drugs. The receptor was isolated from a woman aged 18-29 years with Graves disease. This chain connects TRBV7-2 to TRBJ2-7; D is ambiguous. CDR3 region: CASSLLDQPHYEQYF. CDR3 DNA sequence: TGTGCCAGCAGCTTACTGGATCAGCCCCACTACGAGCAGTACTTC.